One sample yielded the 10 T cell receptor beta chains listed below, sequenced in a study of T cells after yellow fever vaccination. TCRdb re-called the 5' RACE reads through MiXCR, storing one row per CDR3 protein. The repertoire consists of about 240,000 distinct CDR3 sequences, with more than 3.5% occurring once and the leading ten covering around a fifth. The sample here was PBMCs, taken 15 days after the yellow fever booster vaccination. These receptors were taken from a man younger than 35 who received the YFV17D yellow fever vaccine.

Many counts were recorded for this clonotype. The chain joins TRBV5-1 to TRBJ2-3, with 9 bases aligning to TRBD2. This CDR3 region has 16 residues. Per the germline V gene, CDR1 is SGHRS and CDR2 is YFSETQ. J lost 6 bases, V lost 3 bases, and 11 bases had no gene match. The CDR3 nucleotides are TGCGCCAGCAGCTCTCAGGGCGGGGGGGCCGGTGATACGCAGTATTTT. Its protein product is CASSSQGGGAGDTQYF.

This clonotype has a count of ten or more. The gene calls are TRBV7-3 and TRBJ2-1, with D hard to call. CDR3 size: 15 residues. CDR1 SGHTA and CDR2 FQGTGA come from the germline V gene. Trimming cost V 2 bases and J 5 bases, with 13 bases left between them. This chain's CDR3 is CASSLGRWDNNEQFF. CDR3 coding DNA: TGTGCCAGCAGCTTAGGTCGGTGGGATAACAATGAGCAGTTCTTC.

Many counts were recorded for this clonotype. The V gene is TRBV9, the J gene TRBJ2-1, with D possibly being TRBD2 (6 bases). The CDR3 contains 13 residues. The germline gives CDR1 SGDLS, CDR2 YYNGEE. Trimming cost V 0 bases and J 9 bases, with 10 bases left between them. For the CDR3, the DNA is TGTGCCAGCAGCGTAGGTGGGGGGACTGAGCAGTTCTTC. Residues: CASSVGGGTEQFF.

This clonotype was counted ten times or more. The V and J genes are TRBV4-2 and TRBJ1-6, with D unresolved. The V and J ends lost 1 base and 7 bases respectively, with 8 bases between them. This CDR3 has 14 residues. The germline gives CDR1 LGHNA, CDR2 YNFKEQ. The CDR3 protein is CASSQGLVNSPLHF. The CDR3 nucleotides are TGTGCCAGCAGCCAAGGGCTGGTAAATTCACCCCTCCACTTT.

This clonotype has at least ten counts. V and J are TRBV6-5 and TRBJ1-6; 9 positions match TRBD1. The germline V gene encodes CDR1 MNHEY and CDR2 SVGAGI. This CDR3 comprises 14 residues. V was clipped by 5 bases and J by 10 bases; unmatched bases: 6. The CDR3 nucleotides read TGTGCCAGCAGTGACTACAGGGGGCAATCACCCCTCCACTTT. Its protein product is CASSDYRGQSPLHF.

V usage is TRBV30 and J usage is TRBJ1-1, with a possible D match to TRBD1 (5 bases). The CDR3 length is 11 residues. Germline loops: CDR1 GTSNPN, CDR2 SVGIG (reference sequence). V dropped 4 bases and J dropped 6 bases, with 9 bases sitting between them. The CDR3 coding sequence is TGTGCCTGGACAGGGTTCGCTGAAGCTTTCTTT. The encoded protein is CAWTGFAEAFF.

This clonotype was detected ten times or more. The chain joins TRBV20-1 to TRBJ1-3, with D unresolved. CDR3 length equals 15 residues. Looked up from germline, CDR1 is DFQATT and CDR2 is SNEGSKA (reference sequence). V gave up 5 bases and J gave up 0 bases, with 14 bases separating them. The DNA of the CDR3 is TGCAGTGCTCTTCTCCCCGGAGGCTCTGGAAACACCATATATTTT. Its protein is CSALLPGGSGNTIYF.

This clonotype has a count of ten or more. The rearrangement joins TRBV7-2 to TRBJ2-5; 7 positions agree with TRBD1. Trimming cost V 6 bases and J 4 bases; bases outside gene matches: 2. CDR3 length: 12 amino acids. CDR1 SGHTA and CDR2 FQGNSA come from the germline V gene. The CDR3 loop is CASRDRIETQYF. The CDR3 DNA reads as TGTGCCAGCAGGGACAGGATAGAGACCCAGTACTTC. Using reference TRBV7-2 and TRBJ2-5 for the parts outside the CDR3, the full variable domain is GAGVSQSPSNKVTEKGKDVELRCDPISGHTALYWYRQSLGQGLEFLIYFQGNSAPDKSGLPSDRFSAERTGGSVSTLTIQRTQQEDSAVYLCASRDRIETQYFGPGTRLLVL.

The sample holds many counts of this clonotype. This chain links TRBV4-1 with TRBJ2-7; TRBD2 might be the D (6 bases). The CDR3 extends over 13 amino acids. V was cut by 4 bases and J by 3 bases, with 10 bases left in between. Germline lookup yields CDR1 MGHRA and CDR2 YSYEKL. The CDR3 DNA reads TGCGCCAGCAGCCTAATGGGGGGCTACGAGCAGTACTTC. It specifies CASSLMGGYEQYF.

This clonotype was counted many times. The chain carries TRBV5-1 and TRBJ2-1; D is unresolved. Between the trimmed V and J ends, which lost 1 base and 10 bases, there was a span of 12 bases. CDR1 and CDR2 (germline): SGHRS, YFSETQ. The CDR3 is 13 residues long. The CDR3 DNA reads TGCGCCAGCAGCTTGATGATACAGACCGAGCAGTTCTTC. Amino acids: CASSLMIQTEQFF.